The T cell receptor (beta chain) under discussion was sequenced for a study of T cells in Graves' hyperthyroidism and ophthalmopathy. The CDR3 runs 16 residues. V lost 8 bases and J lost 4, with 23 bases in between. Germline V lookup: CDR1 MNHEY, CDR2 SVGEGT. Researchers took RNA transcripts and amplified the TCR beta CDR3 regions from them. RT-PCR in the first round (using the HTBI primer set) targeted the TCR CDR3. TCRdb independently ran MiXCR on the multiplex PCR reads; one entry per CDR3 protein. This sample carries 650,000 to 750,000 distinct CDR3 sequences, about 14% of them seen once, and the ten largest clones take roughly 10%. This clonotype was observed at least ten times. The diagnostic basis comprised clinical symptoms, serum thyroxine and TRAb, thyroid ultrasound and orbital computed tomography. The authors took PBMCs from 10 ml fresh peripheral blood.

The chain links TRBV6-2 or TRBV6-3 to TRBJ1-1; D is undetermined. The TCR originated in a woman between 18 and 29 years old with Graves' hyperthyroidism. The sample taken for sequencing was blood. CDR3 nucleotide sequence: TGTGCCAGCGTGTACGGCGGGAGGAACAGTTTCACTGAAGCTTTCTTT. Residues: CASVYGGRNSFTEAFF.